This T cell receptor beta chain was captured by sequencing in a study of T cells in Graves' hyperthyroidism and ophthalmopathy. As for this clonotype: A much larger clonotype is one base distant, so this may be a read error. The CDR3 does not end in the conserved phenylalanine or tryptophan, so this is likely a read error.

Reasons for excluding patients were uncontrolled infection, other autoimmune disease, pregnancy or lactation. Authors of the study amplified TCR beta CDR3 regions from RNA transcripts. TCR CDR3 underwent first-round RT-PCR with the HTBI primer set. TCRdb reanalysed the multiplex PCR reads using MiXCR and keeps one entry per CDR3 protein. Of 350,000 or so distinct CDR3 sequences in the sample, 15% to 20% were seen once. This TCR came from a middle-aged woman with Graves' ophthalmopathy. The source material was blood.

The CDR3 reads CASRGMGSGNQPQHI. Here the CDR3 DNA reads TGTGCCAGCAGGGGTATGGGTTCGGGCAATCAGCCCCAGCATATT. The J gene is TRBJ1-5, the V gene TRBV27; D remains unclear. The germline gives CDR1 MNHEY, CDR2 SMNVEV (reference sequence). The CDR3 runs to 15 residues. The ends were cut back, 6 bases at V and 2 bases at J, with 14 bases in the middle.